Below, 30 T cell receptor beta chains from the same sample are listed, as sequenced in a study of human T cells and chemical hapten exposure. Time point meaning: patch test 3, about 24 weeks after DPC sensitization. Documented treatment: therapeutic diphenylcyclopropenone sensitization with weekly scalp DPC. TCRdb called the RACE reads again in MiXCR, with one record for every CDR3 protein. The data show 75,000 to 90,000 distinct CDR3 sequences, roughly 10% seen once. The source was whole blood, collected in connection with sensitization to the hapten diphenylcyclopropenone (DPC). These receptors came from a woman aged 50 to 65 with alopecia areata. Some clones in this sample may be carry-over from other donors' samples.

V usage is TRBV7-4 and J usage is TRBJ2-7; D is unclear. V shed 2 bases and J shed 5 bases, with 7 bases lying between them. CDR1 SGHVT and CDR2 SQSDAQ come from the germline V gene. CDR3 length: 12 amino acids. The DNA of the CDR3 is TGTGCCAGCAGCTTAAAGGCCCACGAGCAGTACTTC. Its translation is CASSLKAHEQYF.

On this clonotype itself: The junction shows a germline mismatch at one end, possibly a read error. The chain employs TRBV6-5 and TRBJ2-7; 13 bases map to TRBD2. Germline V gene sequence: CDR1 MNHEY, CDR2 SVGAGI. CDR3 length: 14 amino acids. CDR3 sequence reads: CTSSTSGGAYEQYF. Written as DNA, the CDR3 is TGTACCAGCAGCACTAGCGGGGGGGCCTACGAGCAGTACTTC.

This clonotype was seen ten or more times. The genes are TRBV11-2 and TRBJ2-2; 10 bases are shared with TRBD2. The CDR3 covers 17 residues. V lost 5 bases to trimming and J lost 7 bases; unmatched junction nucleotides: 13. CDR1 and CDR2 from the germline V gene are SGHAT and FQNNGV. The CDR3, as DNA: TGTGCCAGCAGCCCCGGATGGAGCGGGAGGGCCAACGGGGAGCTGTTTTTT. Translating it yields CASSPGWSGRANGELFF.

J is TRBJ2-2 and V is TRBV7-2, with 7 positions matching TRBD2. This CDR3 region has 15 residues. With V trimmed by 3 bases and J by 2 bases, 3 bases remained unmatched. CDR1 and CDR2 from the germline V gene are SGHTA and FQGNSA. The CDR3 here is CASSFSGFNTGELFF. The CDR3 DNA is TGTGCCAGCAGCTTTAGCGGGTTTAACACCGGGGAGCTGTTTTTT.

This clonotype showed up just a few times. The genes are TRBV11-3 and TRBJ2-1; TRBD1 aligns across 11 bases. There are 15 residues in the CDR3. In germline, CDR1 is SGHNT, CDR2 YENEEA. V gave up 2 bases and J gave up 7 bases; unmatched junction bases: 4. The CDR3 nucleotides read TGTGCCAGCAGCTTACGGACAGGGGGCTTTAATGAGCAGTTCTTC. This translates into CASSLRTGGFNEQFF.

This clonotype was counted many times. The chain has TRBV12-3 or TRBV12-4 and TRBJ2-5, with 9 bases identical to TRBD2. This CDR3 is built from 17 residues. Unmatched junction bases numbered 14, after V lost 5 bases and J lost 4 bases. The CDR3 spells CASSITTGTSRGETQYF. The CDR3 nucleotides read TGTGCCAGCAGTATCACAACCGGGACTAGCAGGGGAGAGACCCAGTACTTC.

This clonotype was picked up many times. J is TRBJ1-1 and V is TRBV5-1, with D possibly matching TRBD1 (6 bases). The V end was cut by 5 bases, the J end by 3 bases, with 14 bases between. Germline CDR1 is SGHRS and CDR2 is YFSETQ. The CDR3 is 14 residues long. CDR3: CASRNGGEDTEAFF. CDR3 DNA sequence: TGCGCCAGCAGAAATGGGGGCGAGGACACTGAAGCTTTCTTT.

This clonotype has at least ten counts. The chain employs TRBV6-2 or TRBV6-3 and TRBJ1-6, with 10 bases aligning to TRBD1. V was clipped by 4 bases and J by 8 bases; unmatched bases: 2. This CDR3 is 14 amino acids long. Germline lookup yields CDR1 MNHEY and CDR2 SVGEGT. The CDR3 here is CASSFDRGHSPLHF. For the CDR3, the DNA is TGTGCCAGCAGTTTCGACAGGGGGCATTCACCCCTCCACTTT.

This clonotype was seen only a few times. The chain has TRBV5-8 and TRBJ2-1, with unresolved D. From germline, CDR1 is SGHTS and CDR2 YDEGEE. The CDR3 covers 12 residues. V was trimmed by 6 bases and J by 1 base, leaving 5 bases between them. In nucleotides, the CDR3 is TGTGCCAGCACATTTTCCTACAATGAGCAGTTCTTC. Translated, it gives CASTFSYNEQFF.

This clonotype was recorded at least ten times. V and J are TRBV14 and TRBJ2-1; 7 nucleotides line up with TRBD2. The CDR3 is 14 residues long. The germline gives CDR1 SGHDN, CDR2 FVKESK. V lost 3 bases and J lost 3; bases outside the gene matches: 2. CDR3 sequence (DNA): TGTGCCAGCAGCCACCTAGCGGACTACAATGAGCAGTTCTTC. Its protein is CASSHLADYNEQFF.

Many counts were recorded for this clonotype. The rearrangement links TRBV20-1 to TRBJ2-7; D gene ambiguous. CDR1 is DFQATT and CDR2 is SNEGSKA in the germline V gene (reference sequence). The CDR3 is 15 residues long. Trimming stripped 6 bases from V and 0 bases from J, with 18 bases between. The CDR3 nucleotides read TGCAGTGCGTCCATCCCCAGGACGAGCTCCTACGAGCAGTACTTC. Encoded protein: CSASIPRTSSYEQYF.

This clonotype appeared a single time. This may be a read error: a much more frequent sequence differs by one nucleotide. J is TRBJ1-2 and V is TRBV7-2; 12 bases line up with TRBD1. CDR1 is SGHTA, CDR2 FQGNSA, per germline. The length of the CDR3 is 18 residues. The DNA for the CDR3 is TGTGCCAGCAGCGCCGGGACAGGGGGCCTAGGGGTGAACTGTGGCTACACCTTC. Protein: CASSAGTGGLGVNCGYTF.

This clonotype was found a few times. This chain uses TRBV7-2 with TRBJ2-7, with D possibly called TRBD1 or TRBD2 (5 bases each). V was cut by 3 bases and J by 3 bases, with 15 bases left in between. The CDR3 totals 15 residues. Germline-derived CDR1 and CDR2 are SGHTA and FQGNSA. CDR3 DNA sequence: TGTGCCAGCAGCTTGGGGCCCGGGACGCTCTACGAGCAGTACTTC. Encoded protein: CASSLGPGTLYEQYF.

This chain uses TRBV12-3 or TRBV12-4 with TRBJ2-3; 10 bases agree with TRBD2. The CDR3 is 17 amino acids. V was clipped by 5 bases and J by 4 bases; unmatched bases: 12. CDR3 DNA: TGTGCCAGCAGTACCCCTATACTAGCGGGAATACCAGATACGCAGTATTTT. Its translation: CASSTPILAGIPDTQYF.

This chain connects TRBV20-1 to TRBJ2-3, with 9 bases identical to TRBD2. V lost 2 bases, J lost 2 bases, and 2 bases stayed unmatched. This CDR3 contains 14 residues. The germline V gene has CDR1 DFQATT and CDR2 SNEGSKA (reference sequence). Here the CDR3 DNA reads TGCAGTGCTAGACTAGCGGGGACCACAGATACGCAGTATTTT. This codes for CSARLAGTTDTQYF.

Of note for this clonotype: A read error may be the cause here, since a much bigger clone is one base away. The chain couples TRBV18 to TRBJ1-1; weak D call: TRBD1 (6 bases). The ends were cut back, 5 bases at V and 7 bases at J, with 17 bases in the middle. CDR3 length: 14 amino acids. CDR1 KGHSH and CDR2 LQKENI come from the germline V gene. The CDR3 region has the DNA TGTGCCAGCTCAGATAGGACAGAGGGGCTTGAAGCTTTCTTT. Protein sequence: CASSDRTEGLEAFF. Full variable domain (outside the CDR3, taken from reference TRBV18 and TRBJ1-1): NAGVMQNPRHLVRRRGQEARLRCSPMKGHSHVYWYRQLPEEGLKFMVYLQKENIIDESGMPKERFSAEFPKEGPSILRIQQVVRGDSAAYFCASSDRTEGLEAFFGQGTRLTVV.

The chain links TRBV3-1 to TRBJ2-3, with D tentatively TRBD1 (5 bases). Between the trimmed V and J ends, which lost 0 bases and 1 base, there was a span of 8 bases. This CDR3 has 15 residues. Germline values: CDR1 LGHDT, CDR2 YNNKEL (reference sequence). In DNA, the CDR3 is TGTGCCAGCAGCCAAGATTGGGGCGGCACAGATACGCAGTATTTT. This sequence encodes CASSQDWGGTDTQYF.

This clonotype was counted between two and nine times. J is TRBJ2-7 and V is TRBV18; 8 bases align to TRBD1. CDR3 length equals 15 residues. CDR1 is KGHSH and CDR2 is LQKENI in the germline V gene. V was clipped by 3 bases and J by 2 bases; unmatched bases: 6. In DNA, the CDR3 is TGTGCCAGCTCACCCCGGACAGGGCCCCCCTACGAGCAGTACTTC. Its protein product is CASSPRTGPPYEQYF. Full variable domain (rest looked up from reference TRBV18 and TRBJ2-7): NAGVMQNPRHLVRRRGQEARLRCSPMKGHSHVYWYRQLPEEGLKFMVYLQKENIIDESGMPKERFSAEFPKEGPSILRIQQVVRGDSAAYFCASSPRTGPPYEQYFGPGTRLTVT.

This clonotype has a handful of counts. The chain is built from TRBV6-2 or TRBV6-3 and TRBJ2-5; the D is unclear. The CDR3 covers 12 residues. With 4 bases removed from V and 5 bases from J, the gap between germline ends came to 8 bases. CDR1 and CDR2 (germline): MNHEY, SVGEGT. CDR3 bases: TGTGCCAGCAGTTTTACATCGGAGACCCAGTACTTC. It yields the protein CASSFTSETQYF.

This clonotype was observed at least ten times. The V and J genes are TRBV18 and TRBJ1-1, with no clear D. Trimming stripped 5 bases from V and 5 bases from J, with 12 bases between. This CDR3 spans 13 amino acids. Germline loops: CDR1 KGHSH, CDR2 LQKENI. This chain's CDR3 is CASSSDKGTEAFF. The CDR3 coding sequence is TGTGCCAGCTCATCGGATAAAGGGACTGAAGCTTTCTTT.

The chain uses TRBV10-3 and TRBJ2-7; weak D call: TRBD2 (5 bases). Germline CDR1 reads ENHRY; CDR2 reads SYGVKD. V lost 3 bases and J lost 7, with 16 bases in between. The CDR3 length is 14 residues. CDR3 sequence reads: CAISDLAARGEQYF. The CDR3 DNA follows: TGTGCCATCAGTGATCTGGCGGCCAGAGGGGAGCAGTACTTC.

V gene TRBV9 combines with J gene TRBJ2-5; perhaps D is TRBD1 or TRBD2 (5 bases each). Germline V lookup: CDR1 SGDLS, CDR2 YYNGEE. The CDR3 has 14 amino acids. The V end was cut by 0 bases, the J end by 0 bases, with 6 bases between. Here the CDR3 reads CASSVGGYQETQYF. The DNA of the CDR3 is TGTGCCAGCAGCGTAGGGGGGTACCAAGAGACCCAGTACTTC.

This chain links TRBV11-2 with TRBJ2-2, with 7 positions matching TRBD1. This CDR3 contains 17 residues. After removal of 1 base from V and 5 bases from J, the junction contained 10 bases not matched to a gene. Germline loops: CDR1 SGHAT, CDR2 FQNNGV. The CDR3 loop is CASSLARGLRGTGELFF. The CDR3 DNA sequence: TGTGCCAGCAGCTTAGCTCGAGGACTCAGGGGGACCGGGGAGCTGTTTTTT. Drawing the rest from reference TRBV11-2 and TRBJ2-2, the complete variable domain is EAGVAQSPRYKIIEKRQSVAFWCNPISGHATLYWYQQILGQGPKLLIQFQNNGVVDDSQLPKDRFSAERLKGVDSTLKIQPAKLEDSAVYLCASSLARGLRGTGELFFGEGSRLTVL.

The table lists this clonotype with a few counts. The gene calls are TRBV7-2 and TRBJ1-2; D is perhaps TRBD1 (6 bases). The CDR3 consists of 14 residues. V lost 5 bases to trimming and J lost 4 bases, with 14 bases between them. Germline CDR1 reads SGHTA; CDR2 reads FQGNSA. Here the CDR3 DNA reads TGTGCCAGCAGCCGACCAGGACAGCTCTATGGCTACACCTTC. Its protein product is CASSRPGQLYGYTF. The whole variable domain, filled in from reference TRBV7-2 and TRBJ1-2, reads GAGVSQSPSNKVTEKGKDVELRCDPISGHTALYWYRQSLGQGLEFLIYFQGNSAPDKSGLPSDRFSAERTGGSVSTLTIQRTQQEDSAVYLCASSRPGQLYGYTFGSGTRLTVV.

This clonotype was counted a few times. This chain uses TRBV29-1 with TRBJ1-2, with TRBD1 matching 9 bases. Germline trimming cut 6 bases from V and 4 bases from J; bases unmatched to any gene: 9. CDR3 length equals 14 residues. CDR1 and CDR2 (germline): SQVTM, ANQGSEA. Here the CDR3 reads CSVQGDREGYGYTF. DNA of the CDR3: TGCAGCGTCCAAGGGGACAGGGAGGGCTATGGCTACACCTTC. Complete variable domain (other parts from reference TRBV29-1 and TRBJ1-2): SAVISQKPSRDICQRGTSLTIQCQVDSQVTMMFWYRQQPGQSLTLIATANQGSEATYESGFVIDKFPISRPNLTFSTLTVSNMSPEDSSIYLCSVQGDREGYGYTFGSGTRLTVV.

The sample holds many counts of this clonotype. This chain connects TRBV5-1 to TRBJ1-6, with D possibly TRBD1 on 6 matching bases. Germline values: CDR1 SGHRS, CDR2 YFSETQ. Trimming removed 0 bases at V and 7 bases at J, with 11 bases between. CDR3 length: 15 amino acids. DNA for the CDR3: TGCGCCAGCAGCTTGGTGCAGGGGCGCAATTCACCCCTCCACTTT. Encoded protein: CASSLVQGRNSPLHF.

DNA of the CDR3: TGTGCCTGGAGTGTAGGACAGAGTTATCAGCCCCAGCATTTT. Amino acid sequence: CAWSVGQSYQPQHF. The chain uses TRBV30 and TRBJ1-5; TRBD1 might be the D (6 bases). Trimming stripped 0 bases from V and 5 bases from J, with 11 bases between. CDR3 length equals 14 residues. Germline V gene lookup returns CDR1 GTSNPN and CDR2 SVGIG (reference sequence).

The rearrangement uses TRBV29-1 and TRBJ2-3, with D uncertain. V shed 4 bases and J shed 6 bases, with 11 bases lying between them. The CDR3 is 12 residues long. CDR1 and CDR2 from the germline V gene are SQVTM and ANQGSEA. The CDR3 DNA is TGCAGCGTTGTAACAAGAGCGGATACGCAGTATTTT. Translation gives CSVVTRADTQYF.

In its sample, this clonotype was seen many times. The CDR3 nucleotides read TGTGCCAGCAGCCGGGACAGGGGGGGCGGCTACACCTTC. Translating gives CASSRDRGGGYTF. The J gene is TRBJ1-2, the V gene TRBV3-1; 11 bases are a match to TRBD1. The germline V gene has CDR1 LGHDT and CDR2 YNNKEL (reference sequence). V lost 4 bases, J lost 8 bases, and 3 bases stayed unmatched. The CDR3 totals 13 residues.

This clonotype showed up many times. This chain uses TRBV5-4 with TRBJ2-3; 9 bases agree with TRBD1. CDR3 size: 15 residues. The J segment lost 3 bases and the V segment lost 0 bases, leaving 2 bases of the junction unmatched. CDR1 and CDR2 from the germline V gene are SGHNT and YYREEE (reference sequence). CDR3 sequence reads: CASSLDRGLTDTQYF. For the CDR3, the DNA is TGTGCCAGCAGCTTGGACAGGGGGCTAACAGATACGCAGTATTTT.